The clone carrying this TCR beta chain occurred once. The data originate from a study of tumor T cells in aggressive B-cell lymphoma. The CDR3 loop spans 13 amino acids. The germline V gene has CDR1 SGHRS and CDR2 YFSETQ. V was pared by 4 bases and J by 2 bases, with 9 bases between. Assay used: immunoSEQ multiplex PCR; TCRdb lists only in-frame clones, some missing. The table records about 11,000 clones, roughly 91% of them present only once. The sample was tumor tissue. This clonotype originated in an adult with diffuse large B cell lymphoma. The chain couples TRBV5-1 to TRBJ1-1, with a tentative D call TRBD1 (6 bases). For the CDR3, the DNA is TGCGCCAGCAGCGTGGACAGTAACACTGAAGCTTTCTTT. Translated: CASSVDSNTEAFF.